This TCR beta chain came from a study of T cell repertoires and leukemia-associated antigens (dated by TCRdb to about 2019). As for the study more broadly: Per sample, about 5.1 to 7 million read pairs and roughly 3.3 to 5.0 million effective reads were obtained, for 15 million or so effective reads in total. Using in vitro peptide stimulation of healthy T cells, the study sought to determine the antigen recognized by a TCR Vbeta21 clone earlier detected in CML patients. Beyond this particular receptor, the publication reports: Direct testing of the expanded clones' antigen specificity and function was not done, and further investigation was required. No significant differences among the four groups were observed in the numbers of Vbeta genes (roughly 60), Jbeta genes (approximately 14), VDJ rearrangements, or unique CDR3s.

Total RNA was extracted from the cultured T cells with TRIzol reagent. 5' rapid amplification of cDNA ends (5'RACE) was used to amplify TCRbeta libraries from RNA. Before sequencing, Qubit, an Agilent instrument, and quantitative PCR were used to check library concentration and integrity. Sequencing of qualified libraries was performed on Illumina HiSeq or MiSeq by a commercial service provider. The study's processing was this. MiXCR version 1.8.2 was used to identify TCR sequences in each sample. To qualify, a clone needed a CDR3 longer than four amino acids, an in-frame nucleotide length, and no stop codon. A read containing the complete CDR3 structure was counted as an effective read. Validation of expanded clones was performed by RT-PCR with 24 Vbeta primers, GeneScan spectratyping, and Sanger sequencing. The public reads were run again by TCRdb, first through fastp at Q25 and then through MiXCR, and only productive beta chains were kept. CDR3 protein sequences are deduplicated, and each keeps its most common genes and DNA. These V and J calls originate from TCRdb's pipeline instead of the authors' own analysis. This sample gives around 12,000 distinct CDR3 sequences in total; 35% to 50% of them show up just once. Jointly, the top ten make up 33% of the sample.

Including cysteine and phenylalanine, the CDR3 has 14 amino acids. The kept DNA is CDR3 alone, 42 bases in frame from the first base. The germline ends are 15 bases apart after V is trimmed by 6 bases and J by 3 bases. Details on this clonotype: What antigen it recognizes has not been identified. Per-base quality was not reported, and no clone a single base away is much larger than it.

As a first step, CD3+ T cells were rested overnight at roughly 2.5 million cells/mL in RPMI 1640 lacking fetal bovine serum. MACS immunomagnetic beads were used according to the manufacturer's instructions to isolate CD3+ T cells from PBMCs. The V and J segments used are TRBV12-3 or TRBV12-4 and TRBJ2-7, with TRBD2 as a weak D call on 5 bases. The sample comprised CD3+ T cells sorted from blood and cultured. The clonotype originates from a female donor in good health. The CDR3 in this case is CASSRSGVRYEQYF. The DNA is as follows: TGTGCCAGCAGCCGGAGCGGAGTTCGCTACGAGCAGTACTTC.